These T cell receptor beta chains were read from a single sample in a study of patients and donors after allogeneic stem cell transplantation. TCRdb re-called the RT-PCR reads through MiXCR, storing one row per CDR3 protein. The sample yields 200,000 to 250,000 distinct CDR3 sequences, 12% to 15% seen once. The sequenced sample was blood, either unsorted or a sorted T cell fraction (not recorded which). These receptors were collected from a human donor who was either an allogeneic HSCT recipient or a stem cell or donor lymphocyte infusion donor (not recorded which). It is not recorded whose cells these are; they may come from a transplant donor. CDR3s include the opening cysteine and the closing phenylalanine or tryptophan. The D gene is left open where the match is weak. Clone size is shown for a subset of rows, as once, few, many or a class of expanded clone.

v_call	d_call	clone_size	j_call	cdr3_aa	cdr3_nt
TRBV16	TRBD1	few	TRBJ1-1	CASSQASGGITEAFF	TGTGCCAGCAGCCAAGCCTCAGGGGGCATCACTGAAGCTTTCTTT
TRBV18	-	-	TRBJ1-5	CASSPQGQNNQPQHF	TGTGCCAGCTCACCGCAAGGACAGAACAATCAGCCCCAGCATTTT
TRBV4-2	-	many	TRBJ2-1	CASSQVRNEQFF	TGTGCCAGCAGCCAAGTCCGGAATGAGCAGTTCTTC
TRBV30	TRBD1	-	TRBJ2-5	CAWSPPDRRYQETQYF	TGTGCCTGGAGTCCCCCGGACAGGCGGTACCAAGAGACCCAGTACTTC
TRBV20-1	-	many	TRBJ2-7	CSALRRGHEQYF	TGCAGTGCCCTTCGTAGGGGTCACGAGCAGTACTTC
TRBV29-1	-	-	TRBJ1-4	CSVVGVRGAEKLFF	TGCAGCGTTGTTGGCGTCAGGGGAGCTGAAAAACTGTTTTTT
TRBV7-2	TRBD1	-	TRBJ2-7	CASSSRQGIGEQYF	TGTGCCAGCAGCTCCCGACAGGGGATCGGCGAGCAGTACTTC
TRBV28	-	many	TRBJ2-5	CASSPISSGAMYQETQYF	TGTGCCAGCAGTCCGATAAGTTCAGGGGCTATGTACCAAGAGACCCAGTACTTC
TRBV24-1	-	many	TRBJ2-3	CATSDLRFSGSSAQYF	TGTGCCACCAGTGATTTGCGGTTTTCGGGATCGAGTGCGCAGTATTTT
TRBV20-1	TRBD1	many	TRBJ2-7	CSAMPPPGQGDEQYF	TGCAGTGCTATGCCTCCTCCGGGACAGGGCGACGAGCAGTACTTC
TRBV10-3	TRBD2	many	TRBJ2-1	CAISESGTSNEQFF	TGTGCCATCAGTGAGTCGGGGACTAGCAATGAGCAGTTCTTC
TRBV9	-	-	TRBJ1-4	CASSVGSAQRAKLFF	TGTGCCAGCAGCGTAGGTTCAGCCCAGAGGGCAAAACTGTTTTTT
TRBV19	-	-	TRBJ1-3	CASSGRGSSSGNTIYF	TGTGCCAGTAGTGGGCGGGGGTCGAGCTCTGGAAACACCATATATTTT
TRBV29-1	TRBD1	few	TRBJ2-6	CSARDRESSGANVLTF	TGCAGCGCCCGGGACAGGGAATCTTCTGGGGCCAACGTCCTGACTTTC
TRBV11-3	TRBD1	few	TRBJ2-2	CASSLTGGTGGELFF	TGTGCCAGCAGCTTAACAGGCGGGACAGGCGGGGAGCTGTTTTTT
TRBV20-1	-	few	TRBJ1-2	CSAKDPINYGYTF	TGCAGTGCTAAAGACCCAATTAACTATGGCTACACCTTC
TRBV5-1	-	-	TRBJ1-2	CASSLDASLGHGYTF	TGCGCCAGCAGCTTGGATGCCTCTCTGGGTCATGGCTACACCTTC
TRBV29-1	TRBD2	many	TRBJ2-3	CSAKSGTSVADTQYF	TGCAGCGCCAAATCCGGGACTAGCGTGGCAGATACGCAGTATTTT
TRBV6-5	TRBD1	many	TRBJ1-6	CASSYGQGGGSPLHF	TGTGCCAGCAGTTACGGGCAGGGGGGAGGCTCACCCCTCCACTTT
TRBV9	TRBD2	-	TRBJ2-3	CASSARLAGDTQYF	TGTGCCAGCAGCGCCCGACTAGCCGGGGATACGCAGTATTTT
TRBV5-6	-	many	TRBJ2-3	CASSLVVAGGTDTQYF	TGTGCCAGCAGCTTGGTTGTGGCAGGGGGCACAGATACGCAGTATTTT
TRBV7-2	-	many	TRBJ2-5	CASSRELQETQYF	TGTGCCAGCAGCCGTGAACTGCAAGAGACCCAGTACTTC
TRBV11-2	-	-	TRBJ1-4	CASSLAGQPNEKLFF	TGTGCCAGCAGCTTAGCTGGACAGCCTAATGAAAAACTGTTTTTT
TRBV4-2	-	few	TRBJ2-1	CASSREINSVYNEQFF	TGTGCCAGCAGCCGAGAGATTAACTCCGTGTATAATGAGCAGTTCTTC
TRBV12-3/TRBV12-4	-	-	TRBJ1-1	CASSLSRSGWTEAFF	TGTGCCAGCAGTTTAAGCCGTTCGGGGTGGACTGAAGCTTTCTTT
TRBV12-3/TRBV12-4	-	many	TRBJ1-4	CASSPRASEKLFF	TGTGCCAGCAGCCCTCGGGCCAGCGAAAAACTGTTTTTT
TRBV3-1	TRBD2	-	TRBJ2-1	CASSTGLAESQFF	TGTGCCAGCAGCACGGGACTAGCGGAAAGTCAGTTCTTC
TRBV5-1	-	many	TRBJ1-5	CAPPPRGNQPQHF	TGCGCCCCCCCACCGCGGGGCAATCAGCCCCAGCATTTT
TRBV20-1	TRBD2	few	TRBJ2-1	CSASSSGGEGNEQFF	TGCAGTGCTTCTTCTAGCGGGGGGGAAGGGAATGAGCAGTTCTTC
TRBV9	TRBD2	-	TRBJ2-2	CASSPLSGGFTGELFF	TGTGCCAGCAGCCCCCTTAGCGGGGGATTCACCGGGGAGCTGTTTTTT